This T cell receptor beta chain was identified during a study of response to subunit inactivated influenza vaccine. Study-wide points: Researchers suggested that each seasonal influenza vaccination recruits few new T cells.

Germline V gene data show CDR1 as SGHRS and CDR2 as YFSETQ. The length of the CDR3 is 16 residues. Trimming removed 0 bases at V and 3 bases at J, with 13 bases between. MiXCR was run by TCRdb on the RT-PCR reads, yielding one entry per CDR3 protein. The top ten hold about a tenth of the sample, which has roughly 760,000 distinct CDR3 sequences, approximately 21% seen once. This clonotype was seen only a few times. Its antigen is still unknown. This receptor was taken from a man aged 50-59 years who received an inactivated influenza vaccine. V is TRBV5-1 and J is TRBJ2-1, with a possible D match to TRBD1 (5 bases). Here the sequenced sample was PBMCs from blood, taken approximately 5 days after vaccination. CDR3 protein: CASSLGTRVDYNEQFF. The DNA for the CDR3 is TGCGCCAGCAGCTTGGGGACACGGGTCGACTACAATGAGCAGTTCTTC.